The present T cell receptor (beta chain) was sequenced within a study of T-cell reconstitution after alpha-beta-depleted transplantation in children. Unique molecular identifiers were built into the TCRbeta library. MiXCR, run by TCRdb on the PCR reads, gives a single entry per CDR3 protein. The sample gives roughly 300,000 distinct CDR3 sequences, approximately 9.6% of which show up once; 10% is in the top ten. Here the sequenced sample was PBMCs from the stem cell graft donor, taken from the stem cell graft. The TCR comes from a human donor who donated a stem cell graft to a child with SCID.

The CDR3 sequence: CASTIPGQGSSEQFF. The CDR3 region has the DNA TGTGCCAGCACCATACCGGGACAGGGATCGAGTGAGCAGTTCTTC. This chain connects TRBV7-9 to TRBJ2-1; 9 nucleotides line up with TRBD1. Germline CDR1 is SEHNR and CDR2 is FQNEAQ (reference sequence). This CDR3 region has 15 residues. Trimming cost V 7 bases and J 9 bases; bases outside gene matches: 13.